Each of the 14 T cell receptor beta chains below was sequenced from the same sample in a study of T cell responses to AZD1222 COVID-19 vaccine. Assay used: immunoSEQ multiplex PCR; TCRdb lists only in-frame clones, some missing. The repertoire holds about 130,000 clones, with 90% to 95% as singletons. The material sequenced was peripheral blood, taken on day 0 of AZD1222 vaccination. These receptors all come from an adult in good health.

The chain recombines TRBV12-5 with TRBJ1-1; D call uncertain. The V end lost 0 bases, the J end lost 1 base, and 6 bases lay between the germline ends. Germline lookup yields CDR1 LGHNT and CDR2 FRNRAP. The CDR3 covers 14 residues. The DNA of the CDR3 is TGTGCTAGTGGTTTGGTACCGGGGAACACTGAAGCTTTCTTT. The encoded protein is CASGLVPGNTEAFF.

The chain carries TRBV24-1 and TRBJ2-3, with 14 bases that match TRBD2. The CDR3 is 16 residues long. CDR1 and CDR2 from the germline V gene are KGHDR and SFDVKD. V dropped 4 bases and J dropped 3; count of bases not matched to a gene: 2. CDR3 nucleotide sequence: TGTGCCACCAGTGAGGGGACTAGCGGGAGAACAGATACGCAGTATTTT. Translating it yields CATSEGTSGRTDTQYF.

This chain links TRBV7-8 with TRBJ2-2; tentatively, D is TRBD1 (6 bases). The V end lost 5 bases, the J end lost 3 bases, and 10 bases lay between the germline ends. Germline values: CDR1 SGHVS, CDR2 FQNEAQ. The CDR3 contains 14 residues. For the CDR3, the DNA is TGTGCCAGCAGCGAGAACAGGGACACCGGGGAGCTGTTTTTT. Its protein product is CASSENRDTGELFF.

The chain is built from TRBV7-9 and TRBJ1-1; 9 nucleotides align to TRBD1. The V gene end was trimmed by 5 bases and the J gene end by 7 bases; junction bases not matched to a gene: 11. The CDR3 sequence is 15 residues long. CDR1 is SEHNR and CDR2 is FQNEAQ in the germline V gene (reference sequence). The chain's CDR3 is CASSPYTGGVGEAFF. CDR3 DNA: TGTGCCAGCAGCCCGTATACAGGGGGCGTAGGTGAAGCTTTCTTT. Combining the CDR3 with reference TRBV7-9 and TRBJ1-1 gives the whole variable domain DTGVSQNPRHKITKRGQNVTFRCDPISEHNRLYWYRQTLGQGPEFLTYFQNEAQLEKSRLLSDRFSAERPKGSFSTLEIQRTEQGDSAMYLCASSPYTGGVGEAFFGQGTRLTVV.

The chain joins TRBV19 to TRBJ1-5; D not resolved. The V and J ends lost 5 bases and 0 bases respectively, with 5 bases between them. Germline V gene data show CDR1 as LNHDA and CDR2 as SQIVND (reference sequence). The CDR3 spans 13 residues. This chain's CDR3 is CASSSVSNQPQHF. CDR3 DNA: TGTGCCAGTAGTTCGGTTAGCAATCAGCCCCAGCATTTT.

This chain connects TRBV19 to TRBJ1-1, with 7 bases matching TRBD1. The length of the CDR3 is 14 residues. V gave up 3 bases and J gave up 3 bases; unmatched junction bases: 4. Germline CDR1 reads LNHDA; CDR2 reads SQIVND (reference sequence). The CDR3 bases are TGTGCCAGTAGTATTTTACAGGGGTACACTGAAGCTTTCTTT. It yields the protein CASSILQGYTEAFF.

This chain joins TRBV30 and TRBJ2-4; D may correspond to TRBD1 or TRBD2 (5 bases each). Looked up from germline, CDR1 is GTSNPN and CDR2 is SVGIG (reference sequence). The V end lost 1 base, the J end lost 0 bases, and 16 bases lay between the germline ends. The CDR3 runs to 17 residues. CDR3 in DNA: TGTGCCTGGAGTGCCCCAGGGCGGGTCGGAGCCAAAAACATTCAGTACTTC. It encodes CAWSAPGRVGAKNIQYF.

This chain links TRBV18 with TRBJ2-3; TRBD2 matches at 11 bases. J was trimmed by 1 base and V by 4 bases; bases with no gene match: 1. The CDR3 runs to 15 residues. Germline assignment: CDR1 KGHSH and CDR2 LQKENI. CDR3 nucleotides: TGTGCCAGCTCACAACTAGCGGGGGGCACAGATACGCAGTATTTT. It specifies CASSQLAGGTDTQYF.

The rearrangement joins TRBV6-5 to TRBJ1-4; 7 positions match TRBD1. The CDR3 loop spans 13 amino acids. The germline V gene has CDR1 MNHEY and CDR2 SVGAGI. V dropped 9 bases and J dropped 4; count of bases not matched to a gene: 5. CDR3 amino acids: CASRDSFNEKLFF. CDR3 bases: TGTGCCAGTCGGGACAGTTTTAATGAAAAACTGTTTTTT.

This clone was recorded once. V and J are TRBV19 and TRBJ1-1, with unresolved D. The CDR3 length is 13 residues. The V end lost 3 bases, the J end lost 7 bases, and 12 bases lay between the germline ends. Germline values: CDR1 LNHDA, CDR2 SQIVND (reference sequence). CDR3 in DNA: TGTGCCAGTAGTATTAATTGGAGGAGTGAAGCTTTCTTT. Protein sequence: CASSINWRSEAFF.

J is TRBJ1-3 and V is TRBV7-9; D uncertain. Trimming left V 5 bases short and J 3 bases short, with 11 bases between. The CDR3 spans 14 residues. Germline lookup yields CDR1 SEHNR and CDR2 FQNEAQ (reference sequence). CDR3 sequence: CASSPPPGGNTIYF. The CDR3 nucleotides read TGTGCCAGCAGCCCCCCCCCAGGTGGAAACACCATATATTTT.

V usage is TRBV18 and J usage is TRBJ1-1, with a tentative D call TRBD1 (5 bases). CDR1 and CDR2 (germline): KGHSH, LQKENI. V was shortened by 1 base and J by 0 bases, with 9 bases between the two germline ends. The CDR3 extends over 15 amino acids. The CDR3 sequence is CASSPLEGLNTEAFF. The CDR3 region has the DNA TGTGCCAGCTCACCACTAGAGGGGTTGAACACTGAAGCTTTCTTT.

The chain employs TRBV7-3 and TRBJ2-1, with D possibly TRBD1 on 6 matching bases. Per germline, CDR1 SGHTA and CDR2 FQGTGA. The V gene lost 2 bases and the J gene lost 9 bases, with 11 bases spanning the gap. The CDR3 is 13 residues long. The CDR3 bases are TGTGCCAGCAGCTTAGATAGGGGGAGTGAGCAGTTCTTC. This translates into CASSLDRGSEQFF.

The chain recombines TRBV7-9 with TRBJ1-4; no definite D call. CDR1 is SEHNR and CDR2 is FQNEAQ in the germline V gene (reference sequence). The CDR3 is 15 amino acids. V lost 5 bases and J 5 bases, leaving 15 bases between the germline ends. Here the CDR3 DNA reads TGTGCCAGCAGCACAAAAGGGTCAAACAATGAAAAACTGTTTTTT. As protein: CASSTKGSNNEKLFF.